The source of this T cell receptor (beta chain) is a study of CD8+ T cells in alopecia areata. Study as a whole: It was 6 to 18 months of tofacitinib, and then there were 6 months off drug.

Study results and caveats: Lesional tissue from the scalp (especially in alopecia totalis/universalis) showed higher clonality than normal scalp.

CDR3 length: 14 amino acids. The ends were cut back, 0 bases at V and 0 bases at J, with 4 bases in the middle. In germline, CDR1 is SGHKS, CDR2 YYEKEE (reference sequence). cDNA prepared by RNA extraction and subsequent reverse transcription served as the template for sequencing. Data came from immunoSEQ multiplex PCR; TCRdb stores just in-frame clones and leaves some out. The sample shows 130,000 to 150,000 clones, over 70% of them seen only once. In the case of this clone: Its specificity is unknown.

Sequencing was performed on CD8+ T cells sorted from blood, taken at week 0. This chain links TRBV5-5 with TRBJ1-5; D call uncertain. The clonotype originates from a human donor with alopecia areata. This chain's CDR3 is CASSLVDSNQPQHF. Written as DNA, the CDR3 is TGTGCCAGCAGCTTGGTAGATAGCAATCAGCCCCAGCATTTT. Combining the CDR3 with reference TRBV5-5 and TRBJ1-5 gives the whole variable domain DAGVTQSPTHLIKTRGQQVTLRCSPISGHKSVSWYQQVLGQGPQFIFQYYEKEERGRGNFPDRFSARQFPNYSSELNVNALLLGDSALYLCASSLVDSNQPQHFGDGTRLSIL.